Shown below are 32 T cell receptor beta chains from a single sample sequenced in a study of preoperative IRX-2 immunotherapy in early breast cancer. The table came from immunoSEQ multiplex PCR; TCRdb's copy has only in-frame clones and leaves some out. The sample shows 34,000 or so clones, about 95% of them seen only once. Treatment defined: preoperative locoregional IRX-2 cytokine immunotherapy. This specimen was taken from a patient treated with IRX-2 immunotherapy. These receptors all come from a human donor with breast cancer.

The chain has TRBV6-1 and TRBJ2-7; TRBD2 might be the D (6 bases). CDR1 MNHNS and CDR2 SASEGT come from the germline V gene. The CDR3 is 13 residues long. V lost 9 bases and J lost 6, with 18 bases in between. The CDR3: CASRRGSPGEQYF. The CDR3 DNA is TGTGCCAGTCGGAGGGGATCCCCCGGCGAGCAGTACTTC.

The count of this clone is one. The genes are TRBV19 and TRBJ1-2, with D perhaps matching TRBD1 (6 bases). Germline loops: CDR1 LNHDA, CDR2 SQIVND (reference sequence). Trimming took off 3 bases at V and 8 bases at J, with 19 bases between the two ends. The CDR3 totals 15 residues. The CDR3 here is CASSILSTGHGGYTF. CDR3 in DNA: TGTGCCAGTAGTATCCTTTCGACAGGCCACGGGGGCTACACCTTC.

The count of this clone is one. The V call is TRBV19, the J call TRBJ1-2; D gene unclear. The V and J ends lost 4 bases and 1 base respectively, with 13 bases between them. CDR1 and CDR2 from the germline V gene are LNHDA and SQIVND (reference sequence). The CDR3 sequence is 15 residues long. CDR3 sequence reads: CASSTRTTFNYGYTF. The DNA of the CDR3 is TGTGCCAGTAGTACTCGGACGACGTTTAACTATGGCTACACCTTC.

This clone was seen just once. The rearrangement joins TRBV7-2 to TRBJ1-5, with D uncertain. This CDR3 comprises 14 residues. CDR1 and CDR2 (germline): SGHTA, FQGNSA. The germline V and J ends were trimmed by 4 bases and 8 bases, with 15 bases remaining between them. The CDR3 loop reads CASSSMDGLEPQHF. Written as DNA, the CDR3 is TGTGCCAGCAGCTCCATGGACGGCCTGGAGCCCCAGCATTTT.

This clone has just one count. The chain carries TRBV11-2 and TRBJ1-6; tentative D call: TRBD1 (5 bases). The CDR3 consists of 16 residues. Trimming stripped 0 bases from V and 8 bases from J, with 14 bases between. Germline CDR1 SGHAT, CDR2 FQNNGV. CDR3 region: CASSLEARVYYSPLHF. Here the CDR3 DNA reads TGTGCCAGCAGCTTAGAGGCCAGGGTATATTATTCACCCCTCCACTTT. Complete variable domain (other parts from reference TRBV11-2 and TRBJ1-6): EAGVAQSPRYKIIEKRQSVAFWCNPISGHATLYWYQQILGQGPKLLIQFQNNGVVDDSQLPKDRFSAERLKGVDSTLKIQPAKLEDSAVYLCASSLEARVYYSPLHFGNGTRLTVT.

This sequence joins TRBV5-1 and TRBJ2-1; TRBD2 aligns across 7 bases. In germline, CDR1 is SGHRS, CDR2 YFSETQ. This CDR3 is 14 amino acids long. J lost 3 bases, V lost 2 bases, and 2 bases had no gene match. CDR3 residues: CASSLRDYYNEQFF. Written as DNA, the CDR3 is TGCGCCAGCAGCTTACGGGACTACTACAATGAGCAGTTCTTC.

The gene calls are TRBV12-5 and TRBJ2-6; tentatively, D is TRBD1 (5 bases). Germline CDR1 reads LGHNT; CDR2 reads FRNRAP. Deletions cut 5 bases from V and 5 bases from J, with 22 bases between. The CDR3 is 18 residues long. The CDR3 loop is CASGRPSAGQSRANVLTF. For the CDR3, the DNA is TGTGCTAGTGGTCGACCATCTGCAGGACAAAGTCGGGCCAACGTCCTGACTTTC.

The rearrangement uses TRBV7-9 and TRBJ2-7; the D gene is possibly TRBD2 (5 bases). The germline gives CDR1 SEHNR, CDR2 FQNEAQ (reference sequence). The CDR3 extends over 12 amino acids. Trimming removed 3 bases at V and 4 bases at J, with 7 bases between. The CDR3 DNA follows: TGTGCCAGCAGCTTGGACTTTTACGAGCAGTACTTC. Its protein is CASSLDFYEQYF. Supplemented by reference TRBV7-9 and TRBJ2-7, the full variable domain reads DTGVSQNPRHKITKRGQNVTFRCDPISEHNRLYWYRQTLGQGPEFLTYFQNEAQLEKSRLLSDRFSAERPKGSFSTLEIQRTEQGDSAMYLCASSLDFYEQYFGPGTRLTVT.

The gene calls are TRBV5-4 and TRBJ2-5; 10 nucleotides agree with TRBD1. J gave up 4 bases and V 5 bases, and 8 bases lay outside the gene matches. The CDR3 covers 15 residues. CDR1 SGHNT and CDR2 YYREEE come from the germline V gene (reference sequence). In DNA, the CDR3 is TGTGCCAGCAGGCAACCGGGACAGGGGAGAGAGACCCAGTACTTC. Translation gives CASRQPGQGRETQYF.

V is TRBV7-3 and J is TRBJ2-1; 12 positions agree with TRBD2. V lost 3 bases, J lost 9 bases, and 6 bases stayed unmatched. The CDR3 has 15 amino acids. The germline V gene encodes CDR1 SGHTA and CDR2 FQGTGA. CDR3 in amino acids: CASSFLAGGLGEQFF. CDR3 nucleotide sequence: TGTGCCAGCAGCTTCCTAGCGGGGGGGCTTGGTGAGCAGTTCTTC.

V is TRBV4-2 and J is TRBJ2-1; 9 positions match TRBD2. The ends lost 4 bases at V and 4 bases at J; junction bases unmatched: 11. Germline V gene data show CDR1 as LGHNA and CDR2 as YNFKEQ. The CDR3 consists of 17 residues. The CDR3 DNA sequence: TGTGCCAGCAGCCCGGAGGTAGCGGGGGCTAAATACAATGAGCAGTTCTTC. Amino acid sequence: CASSPEVAGAKYNEQFF.

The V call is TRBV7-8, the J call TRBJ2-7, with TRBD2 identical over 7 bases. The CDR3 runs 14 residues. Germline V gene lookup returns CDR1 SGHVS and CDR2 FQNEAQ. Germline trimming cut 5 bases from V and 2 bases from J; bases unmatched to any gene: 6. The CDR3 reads CASSRSGTTYEQYF. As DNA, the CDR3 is TGTGCCAGCAGCCGCAGCGGGACTACCTACGAGCAGTACTTC.

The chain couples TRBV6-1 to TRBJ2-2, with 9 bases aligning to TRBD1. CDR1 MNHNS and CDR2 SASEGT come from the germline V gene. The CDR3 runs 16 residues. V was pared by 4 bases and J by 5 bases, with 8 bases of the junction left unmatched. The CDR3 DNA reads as TGTGCCAGCAGTGCCCCGGGACAGGGATGGACCGGGGAGCTGTTTTTT. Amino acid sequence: CASSAPGQGWTGELFF.

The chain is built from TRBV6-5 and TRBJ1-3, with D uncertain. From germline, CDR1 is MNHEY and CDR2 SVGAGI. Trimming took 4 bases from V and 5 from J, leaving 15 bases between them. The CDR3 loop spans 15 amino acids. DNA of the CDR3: TGTGCCAGCAGTTTTACCCCGGAGAGTCGAAACACCATATATTTT. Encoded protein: CASSFTPESRNTIYF.

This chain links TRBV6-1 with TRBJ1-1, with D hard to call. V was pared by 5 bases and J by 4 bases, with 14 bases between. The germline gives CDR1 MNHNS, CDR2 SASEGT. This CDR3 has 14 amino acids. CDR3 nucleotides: TGTGCCAGCAGTTCTGACACGAGTACCACTGAAGCTTTCTTT. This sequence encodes CASSSDTSTTEAFF.

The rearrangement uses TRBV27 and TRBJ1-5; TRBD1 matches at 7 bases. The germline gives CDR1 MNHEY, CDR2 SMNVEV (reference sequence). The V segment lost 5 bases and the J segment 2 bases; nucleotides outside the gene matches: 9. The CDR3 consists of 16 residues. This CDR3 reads CASSPWTGVRNQPQHF. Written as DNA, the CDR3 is TGTGCCAGCAGTCCGTGGACAGGTGTGCGCAATCAGCCCCAGCATTTT.

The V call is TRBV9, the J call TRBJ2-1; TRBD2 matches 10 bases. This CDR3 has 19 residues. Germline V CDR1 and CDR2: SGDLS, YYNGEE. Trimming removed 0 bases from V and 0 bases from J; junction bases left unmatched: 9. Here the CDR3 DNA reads TGTGCCAGCAGCGTAGTCCTAGCGGGAGACCGTAGCTCCTACAATGAGCAGTTCTTC. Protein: CASSVVLAGDRSSYNEQFF.

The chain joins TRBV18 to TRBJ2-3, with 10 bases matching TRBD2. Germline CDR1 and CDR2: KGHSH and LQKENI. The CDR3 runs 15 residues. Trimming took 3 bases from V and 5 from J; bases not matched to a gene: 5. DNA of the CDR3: TGTGCCAGCTCACCTTCAGCGGGAGGGGGAGATACGCAGTATTTT. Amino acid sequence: CASSPSAGGGDTQYF.

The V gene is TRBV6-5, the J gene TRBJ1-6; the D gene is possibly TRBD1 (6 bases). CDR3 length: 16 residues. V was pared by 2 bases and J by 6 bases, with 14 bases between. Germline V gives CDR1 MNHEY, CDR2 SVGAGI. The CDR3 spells CASSYGWTEVNSPLHF. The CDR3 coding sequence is TGTGCCAGCAGTTACGGGTGGACAGAAGTTAATTCACCCCTCCACTTT.

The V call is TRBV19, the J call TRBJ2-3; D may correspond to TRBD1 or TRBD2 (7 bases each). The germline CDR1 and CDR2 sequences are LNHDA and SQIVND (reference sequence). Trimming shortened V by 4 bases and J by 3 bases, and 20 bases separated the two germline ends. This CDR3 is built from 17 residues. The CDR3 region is CASSKAYRQGGTDTQYF. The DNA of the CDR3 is TGTGCCAGTAGTAAAGCCTACCGACAGGGAGGGACAGATACGCAGTATTTT.

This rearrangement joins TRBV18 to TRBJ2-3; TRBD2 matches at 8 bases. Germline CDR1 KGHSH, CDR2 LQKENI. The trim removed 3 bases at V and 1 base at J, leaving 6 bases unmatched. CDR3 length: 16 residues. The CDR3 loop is CASSPGLGKGTDTQYF. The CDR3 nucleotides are TGTGCCAGCTCACCGGGACTAGGGAAAGGCACAGATACGCAGTATTTT.

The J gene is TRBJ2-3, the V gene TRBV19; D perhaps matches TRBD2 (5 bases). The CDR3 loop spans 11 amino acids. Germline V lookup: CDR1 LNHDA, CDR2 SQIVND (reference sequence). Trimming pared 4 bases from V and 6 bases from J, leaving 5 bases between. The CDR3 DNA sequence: TGTGCCAGTAGTAGGAGGGATACGCAGTATTTT. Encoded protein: CASSRRDTQYF. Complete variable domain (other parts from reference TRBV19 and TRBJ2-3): DGGITQSPKYLFRKEGQNVTLSCEQNLNHDAMYWYRQDPGQGLRLIYYSQIVNDFQKGDIAEGYSVSREKKESFPLTVTSAQKNPTAFYLCASSRRDTQYFGPGTRLTVL.

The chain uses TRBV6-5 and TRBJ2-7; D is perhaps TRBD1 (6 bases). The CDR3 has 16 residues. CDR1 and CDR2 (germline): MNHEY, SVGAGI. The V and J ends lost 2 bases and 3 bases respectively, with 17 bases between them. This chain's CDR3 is CASSYQTDRPHYEQYF. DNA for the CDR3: TGTGCCAGCAGTTACCAAACCGACAGGCCCCACTACGAGCAGTACTTC.

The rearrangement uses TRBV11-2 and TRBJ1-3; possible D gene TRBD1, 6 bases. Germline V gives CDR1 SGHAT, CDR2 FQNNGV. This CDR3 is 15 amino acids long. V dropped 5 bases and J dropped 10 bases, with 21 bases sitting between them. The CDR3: CASSPTGPIWKTIYF. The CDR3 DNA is TGTGCCAGCAGCCCGACAGGCCCCATTTGGAAAACCATATATTTT.

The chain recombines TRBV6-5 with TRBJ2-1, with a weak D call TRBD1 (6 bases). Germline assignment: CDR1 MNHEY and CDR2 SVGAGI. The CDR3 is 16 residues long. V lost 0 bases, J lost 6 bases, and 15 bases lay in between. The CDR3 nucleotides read TGTGCCAGCAGTTACTCGAGGAGACAGGTTCTCAATGAGCAGTTCTTC. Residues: CASSYSRRQVLNEQFF.

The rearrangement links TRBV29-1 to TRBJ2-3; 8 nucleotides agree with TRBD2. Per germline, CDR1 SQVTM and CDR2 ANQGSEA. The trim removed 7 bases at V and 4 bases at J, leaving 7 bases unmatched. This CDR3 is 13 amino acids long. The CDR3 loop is CSAGTSIPDTQYF. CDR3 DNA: TGCAGCGCTGGGACTAGTATCCCAGATACGCAGTATTTT.

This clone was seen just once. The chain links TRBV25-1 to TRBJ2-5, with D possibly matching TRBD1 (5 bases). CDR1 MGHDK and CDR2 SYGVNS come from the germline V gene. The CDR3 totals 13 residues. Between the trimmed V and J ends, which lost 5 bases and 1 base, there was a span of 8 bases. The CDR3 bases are TGTGCCAGCAGTTCAGGGCTCCAAGAGACCCAGTACTTC. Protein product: CASSSGLQETQYF.

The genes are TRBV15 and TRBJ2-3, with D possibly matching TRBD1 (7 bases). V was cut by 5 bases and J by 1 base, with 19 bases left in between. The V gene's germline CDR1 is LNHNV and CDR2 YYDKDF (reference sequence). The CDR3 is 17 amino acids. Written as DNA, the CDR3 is TGTGCCACCAGCGGCGGGACAGCCAGTCTTCGCACAGATACGCAGTATTTT. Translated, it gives CATSGGTASLRTDTQYF.

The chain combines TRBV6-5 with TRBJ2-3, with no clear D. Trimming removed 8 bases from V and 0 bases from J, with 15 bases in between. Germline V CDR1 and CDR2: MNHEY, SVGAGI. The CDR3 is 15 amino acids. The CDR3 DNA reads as TGTGCCAGCGCTTACGGTGGAATGAGCACAGATACGCAGTATTTT. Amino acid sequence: CASAYGGMSTDTQYF.

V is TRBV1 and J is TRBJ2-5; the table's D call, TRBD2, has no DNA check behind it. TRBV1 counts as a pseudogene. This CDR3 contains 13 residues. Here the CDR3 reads CTSSQGARETQYF. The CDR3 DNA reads TGCACCAGCAGCCAAGGAGCCCGGGAGACCCAGTACTTC.

The CDR3 loop is CASSVYRDRKDEQFF. The CDR3 nucleotides are TGTGCCAGCAGCGTATACCGGGACAGAAAGGATGAGCAGTTCTTC. The rearrangement links TRBV9 to TRBJ2-1; 7 nucleotides match TRBD1. Germline V lookup: CDR1 SGDLS, CDR2 YYNGEE. V lost 1 base and J lost 8; bases outside the gene matches: 9. The CDR3 sequence is 15 residues long.

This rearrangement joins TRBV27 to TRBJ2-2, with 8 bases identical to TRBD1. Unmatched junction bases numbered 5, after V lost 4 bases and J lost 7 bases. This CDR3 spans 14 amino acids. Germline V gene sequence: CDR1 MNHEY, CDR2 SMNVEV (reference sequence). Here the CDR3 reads CASSSGGASGELFF. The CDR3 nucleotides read TGTGCCAGCAGTTCAGGGGGCGCGAGCGGGGAGCTGTTTTTT.